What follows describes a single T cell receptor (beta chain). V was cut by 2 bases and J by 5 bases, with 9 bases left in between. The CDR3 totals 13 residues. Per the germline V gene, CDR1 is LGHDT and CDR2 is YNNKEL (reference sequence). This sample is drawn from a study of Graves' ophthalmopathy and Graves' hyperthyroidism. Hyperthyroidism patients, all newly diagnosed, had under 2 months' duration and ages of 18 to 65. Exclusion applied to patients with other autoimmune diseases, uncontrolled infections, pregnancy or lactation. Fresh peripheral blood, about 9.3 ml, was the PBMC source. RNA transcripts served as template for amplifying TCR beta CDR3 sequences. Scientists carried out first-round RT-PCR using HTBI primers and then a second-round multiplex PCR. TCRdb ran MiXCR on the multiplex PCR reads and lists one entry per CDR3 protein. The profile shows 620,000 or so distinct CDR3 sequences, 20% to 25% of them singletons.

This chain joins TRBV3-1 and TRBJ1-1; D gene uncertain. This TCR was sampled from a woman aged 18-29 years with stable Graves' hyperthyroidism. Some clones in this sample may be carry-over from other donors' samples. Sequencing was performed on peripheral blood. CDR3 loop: CASSQNGRTEAFF. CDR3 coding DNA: TGTGCCAGCAGCCAAAACGGCAGGACTGAAGCTTTCTTT.